The source of this TCR beta chain is a study of T cell responses to AZD1222 COVID-19 vaccine. Concerning this clone itself: Its antigen is as yet unknown.

Only in-frame clones appear in the TCRdb table, and some are missing; sequencing was by immunoSEQ multiplex PCR. The sample records some 100,000 clones, about 90% being singletons. Points from the study as a whole: Donors were largely white British and mainly female; clonal diversity was possibly underestimated. Among spike-specific TCRs, nearly half reportedly target unmutated variant regions. CD4 TCRs covered the whole spike, strongest at regions 160-218 and 743-854.

Per the germline V gene, CDR1 is KGHSH and CDR2 is LQKENI. The CDR3 has 16 residues. Trimming stripped 4 bases from V and 1 base from J, with 14 bases between. The sequence came from an adult in good health. J is TRBJ2-1 and V is TRBV18, with no clear D. The sequences come from peripheral blood, collected on day 0 of AZD1222 vaccination. DNA for the CDR3: TGTGCCAGCTCACTCCTAGACACTTTATCCTACAATGAGCAGTTCTTC. Translated: CASSLLDTLSYNEQFF.